One sample yielded the 4 T cell receptor beta chains listed below, sequenced in a study of identical twins. TCRdb re-derived calls from the 5' RACE reads in MiXCR, one entry per CDR3 protein. The sample has approximately 490,000 distinct CDR3 sequences, approximately 20% seen once. The sample also formed part of further work on yellow fever vaccine responses in identical twins.

Sequences were obtained from CD4+ T cells sorted from blood. Every receptor here comes from a woman between 18 and 29 years old in good health.

Only a few counts were recorded for this clonotype. V gene TRBV20-1 combines with J gene TRBJ2-5; D perhaps matches TRBD1 (6 bases). The CDR3 covers 14 residues. CDR1 and CDR2 from the germline V gene are DFQATT and SNEGSKA (reference sequence). V shed 0 bases and J shed 3 bases, with 11 bases lying between them. The CDR3 DNA sequence: TGCAGTGCTAGAGATTTGGACAGAAAAGAGACCCAGTACTTC. This sequence encodes CSARDLDRKETQYF.

The J gene is TRBJ2-1, the V gene TRBV12-3 or TRBV12-4, with TRBD1 identical over 7 bases. CDR3 length: 16 amino acids. V gave up 6 bases and J gave up 7 bases; unmatched junction bases: 15. The CDR3 protein is CASRELQGKFSNEQFF. CDR3 bases: TGTGCCAGCAGGGAATTACAGGGGAAGTTTTCAAATGAGCAGTTCTTC.

V and J are TRBV24-1 and TRBJ2-3; the D gene is possibly TRBD1 (5 bases). The CDR3 runs to 17 residues. Looked up from germline, CDR1 is KGHDR and CDR2 is SFDVKD. Trimming took off 1 base at V and 2 bases at J, with 15 bases between the two ends. CDR3 sequence (DNA): TGTGCCACCAGTGATTTCCGTCCAGGACACACCACAGATACGCAGTATTTT. Its translation is CATSDFRPGHTTDTQYF.

The J gene is TRBJ2-5, the V gene TRBV29-1; 9 bases map to TRBD1. This CDR3 comprises 15 residues. Germline V CDR1 and CDR2: SQVTM, ANQGSEA. J gave up 5 bases and V 6 bases, and 13 bases lay outside the gene matches. The CDR3 bases are TGCAGCGTGCGGCCGGGACAGGGTTCGTGGGAGACCCAGTACTTC. Amino acids: CSVRPGQGSWETQYF.